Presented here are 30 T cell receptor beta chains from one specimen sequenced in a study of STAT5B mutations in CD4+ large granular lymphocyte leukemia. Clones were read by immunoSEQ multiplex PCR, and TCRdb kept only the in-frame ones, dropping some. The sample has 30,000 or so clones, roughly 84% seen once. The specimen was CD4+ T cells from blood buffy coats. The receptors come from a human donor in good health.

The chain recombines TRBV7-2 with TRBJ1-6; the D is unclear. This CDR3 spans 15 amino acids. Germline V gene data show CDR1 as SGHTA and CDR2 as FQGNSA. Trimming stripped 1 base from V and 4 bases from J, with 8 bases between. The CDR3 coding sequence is TGTGCCAGCAGCTTAGTGAATTATTATAATTCACCCCTCCACTTT. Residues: CASSLVNYYNSPLHF. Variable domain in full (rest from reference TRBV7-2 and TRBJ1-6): GAGVSQSPSNKVTEKGKDVELRCDPISGHTALYWYRQSLGQGLEFLIYFQGNSAPDKSGLPSDRFSAERTGGSVSTLTIQRTQQEDSAVYLCASSLVNYYNSPLHFGNGTRLTVT.

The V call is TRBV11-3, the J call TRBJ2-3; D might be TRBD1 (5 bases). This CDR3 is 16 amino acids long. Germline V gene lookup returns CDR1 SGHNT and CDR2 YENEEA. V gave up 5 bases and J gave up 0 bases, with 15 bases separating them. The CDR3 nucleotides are TGTGCCAGCAGCCTGGGGTTGGGGCAGAGCACAGATACGCAGTATTTT. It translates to CASSLGLGQSTDTQYF.

The CDR3 region has the DNA TGTGCCAGCAGTGGGAGCCGCGCGGTTGAATACAATGAGCAGTTCTTC. It encodes CASSGSRAVEYNEQFF. The chain couples TRBV6-1 to TRBJ2-1; D remains ambiguous. Germline V gene sequence: CDR1 MNHNS, CDR2 SASEGT. V shed 4 bases and J shed 4 bases, with 17 bases lying between them. The CDR3 covers 16 residues.

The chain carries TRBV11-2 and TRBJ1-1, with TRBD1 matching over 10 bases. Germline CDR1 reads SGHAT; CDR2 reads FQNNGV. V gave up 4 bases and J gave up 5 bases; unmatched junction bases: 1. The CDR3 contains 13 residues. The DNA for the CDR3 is TGTGCCAGCAGCTCGGACAGGGGGACTGAAGCTTTCTTT. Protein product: CASSSDRGTEAFF. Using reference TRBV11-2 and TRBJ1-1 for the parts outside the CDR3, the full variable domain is EAGVAQSPRYKIIEKRQSVAFWCNPISGHATLYWYQQILGQGPKLLIQFQNNGVVDDSQLPKDRFSAERLKGVDSTLKIQPAKLEDSAVYLCASSSDRGTEAFFGQGTRLTVV.

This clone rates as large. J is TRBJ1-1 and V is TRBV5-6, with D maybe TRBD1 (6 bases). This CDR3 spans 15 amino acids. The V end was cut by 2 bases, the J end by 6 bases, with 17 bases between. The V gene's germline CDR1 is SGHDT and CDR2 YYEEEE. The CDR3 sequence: CASSFVSGDRAEAFF. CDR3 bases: TGTGCCAGCAGCTTCGTGTCAGGGGATCGCGCTGAAGCTTTCTTT.

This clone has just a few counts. The CDR3 sequence: CASRGGLAFLGYNEQFF. In DNA, the CDR3 is TGTGCCAGCAGGGGGGGACTAGCGTTCCTAGGGTACAATGAGCAGTTCTTC. The chain joins TRBV25-1 to TRBJ2-1, with 10 bases fitting TRBD2. The CDR3 has 17 residues. CDR1 is MGHDK, CDR2 SYGVNS, per germline. With 6 bases clipped from V and 4 bases from J, the junction kept 12 bases outside the gene matches.

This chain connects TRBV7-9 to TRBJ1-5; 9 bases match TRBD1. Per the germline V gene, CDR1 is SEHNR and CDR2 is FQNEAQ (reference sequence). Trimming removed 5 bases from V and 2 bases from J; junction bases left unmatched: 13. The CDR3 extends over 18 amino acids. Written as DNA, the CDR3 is TGTGCCAGCAGCAGCCGGGACAGGGCCCTCTCGGGCAATCAGCCCCAGCATTTT. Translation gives CASSSRDRALSGNQPQHF.

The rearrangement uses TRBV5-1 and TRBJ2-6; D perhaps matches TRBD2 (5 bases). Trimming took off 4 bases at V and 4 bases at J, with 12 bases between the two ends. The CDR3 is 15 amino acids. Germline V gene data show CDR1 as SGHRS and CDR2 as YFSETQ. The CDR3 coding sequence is TGCGCCAGCAGCGCGAGGGATACCGGGGCCAACGTCCTGACTTTC. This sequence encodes CASSARDTGANVLTF.

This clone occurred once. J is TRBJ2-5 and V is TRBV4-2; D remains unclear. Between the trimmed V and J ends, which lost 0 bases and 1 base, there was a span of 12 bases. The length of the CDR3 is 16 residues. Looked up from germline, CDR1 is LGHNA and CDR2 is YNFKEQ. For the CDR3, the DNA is TGTGCCAGCAGCCAAGAATTGAGGAAGCGCCAAGAGACCCAGTACTTC. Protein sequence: CASSQELRKRQETQYF.

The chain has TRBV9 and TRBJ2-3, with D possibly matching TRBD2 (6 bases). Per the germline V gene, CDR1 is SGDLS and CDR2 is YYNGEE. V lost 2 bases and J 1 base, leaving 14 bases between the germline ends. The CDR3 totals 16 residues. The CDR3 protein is CASSVSSEGRTDTQYF. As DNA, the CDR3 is TGTGCCAGCAGCGTCAGCTCGGAGGGGCGCACAGATACGCAGTATTTT.

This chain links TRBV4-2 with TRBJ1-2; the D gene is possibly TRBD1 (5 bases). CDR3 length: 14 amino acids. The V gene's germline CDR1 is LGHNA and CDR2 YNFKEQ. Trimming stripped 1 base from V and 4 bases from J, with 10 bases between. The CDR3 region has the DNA TGTGCCAGCAGCCAAGGGACACTGGGCTATGGCTACACCTTC. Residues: CASSQGTLGYGYTF.

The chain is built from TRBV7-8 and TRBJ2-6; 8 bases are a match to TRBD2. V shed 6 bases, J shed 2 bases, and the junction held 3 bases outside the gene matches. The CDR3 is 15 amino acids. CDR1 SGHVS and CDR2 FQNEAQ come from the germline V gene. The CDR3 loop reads CASSFSGAGANVLTF. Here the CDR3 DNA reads TGTGCCAGCAGTTTTAGCGGGGCTGGGGCCAACGTCCTGACTTTC.

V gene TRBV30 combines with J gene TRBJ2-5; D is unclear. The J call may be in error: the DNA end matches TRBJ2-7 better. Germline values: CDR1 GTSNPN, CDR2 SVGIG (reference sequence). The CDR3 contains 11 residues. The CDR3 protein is CAWSFQYEQYF. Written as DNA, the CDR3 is TGTGCCTGGAGTTTCCAGTACGAGCAGTACTTC.

In DNA form, the CDR3 reads TGTGCTAGTGGTTTGGCTACCCTTCCGGGACAGGGCTTCTACGAGCAGTACTTC. Translating it yields CASGLATLPGQGFYEQYF. The chain has TRBV12-5 and TRBJ2-7; 9 nucleotides line up with TRBD1. The CDR3 has 18 residues. Germline CDR1 reads LGHNT; CDR2 reads FRNRAP. Losses at the gene ends were 1 base for V and 3 bases for J; bases not matched to a gene: 13.

CDR3 DNA sequence: TGTGCCAGCACCCGAGCAACGAATGGGGAATATGGCTACACCTTC. Residues: CASTRATNGEYGYTF. The rearrangement uses TRBV6-1 and TRBJ1-2; no reliable D call. The CDR3 is made up of 15 amino acids. The V and J ends lost 7 bases and 5 bases respectively, with 20 bases between them. In germline, CDR1 is MNHNS, CDR2 SASEGT.

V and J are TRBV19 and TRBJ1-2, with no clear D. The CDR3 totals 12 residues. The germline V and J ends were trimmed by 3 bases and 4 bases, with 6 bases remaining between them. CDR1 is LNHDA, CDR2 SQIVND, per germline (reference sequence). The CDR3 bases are TGTGCCAGTAGTATTGAAACCTATGGCTACACCTTC. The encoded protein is CASSIETYGYTF.

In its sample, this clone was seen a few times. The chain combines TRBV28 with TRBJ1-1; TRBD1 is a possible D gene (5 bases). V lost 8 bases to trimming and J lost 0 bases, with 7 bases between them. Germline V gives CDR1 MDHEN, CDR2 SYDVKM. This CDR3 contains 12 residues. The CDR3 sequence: CASWGMNTEAFF. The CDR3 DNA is TGTGCCAGCTGGGGCATGAACACTGAAGCTTTCTTT. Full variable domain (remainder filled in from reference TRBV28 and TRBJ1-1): DVKVTQSSRYLVKRTGEKVFLECVQDMDHENMFWYRQDPGLGLRLIYFSYDVKMKEKGDIPEGYSVSREKKERFSLILESASTNQTSMYLCASWGMNTEAFFGQGTRLTVV.

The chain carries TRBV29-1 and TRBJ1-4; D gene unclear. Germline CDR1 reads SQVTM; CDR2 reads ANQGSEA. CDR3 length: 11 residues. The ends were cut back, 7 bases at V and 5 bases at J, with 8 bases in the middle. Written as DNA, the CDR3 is TGCAGCGCGACGGAGAATGAAAAACTGTTTTTT. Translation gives CSATENEKLFF.

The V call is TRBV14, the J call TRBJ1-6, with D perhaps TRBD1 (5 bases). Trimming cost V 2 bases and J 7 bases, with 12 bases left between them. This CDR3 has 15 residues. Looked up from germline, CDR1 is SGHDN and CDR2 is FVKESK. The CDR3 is CASSQNLGQNSPLHF. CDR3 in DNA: TGTGCCAGCAGCCAAAATCTGGGGCAGAATTCACCCCTCCACTTT.

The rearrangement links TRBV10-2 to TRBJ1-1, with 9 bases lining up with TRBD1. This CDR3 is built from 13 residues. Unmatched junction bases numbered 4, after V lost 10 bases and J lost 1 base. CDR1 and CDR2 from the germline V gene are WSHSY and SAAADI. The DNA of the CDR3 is TGCGCCACCCAGACAGGGGGGAACACTGAAGCTTTCTTT. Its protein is CATQTGGNTEAFF.

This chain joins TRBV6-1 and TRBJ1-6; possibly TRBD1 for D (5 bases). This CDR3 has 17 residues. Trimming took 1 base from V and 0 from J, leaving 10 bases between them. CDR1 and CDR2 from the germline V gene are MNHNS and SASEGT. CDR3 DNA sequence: TGTGCCAGCAGTGAAGGACAGCCGAGCTCCTATAATTCACCCCTCCACTTT. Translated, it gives CASSEGQPSSYNSPLHF.

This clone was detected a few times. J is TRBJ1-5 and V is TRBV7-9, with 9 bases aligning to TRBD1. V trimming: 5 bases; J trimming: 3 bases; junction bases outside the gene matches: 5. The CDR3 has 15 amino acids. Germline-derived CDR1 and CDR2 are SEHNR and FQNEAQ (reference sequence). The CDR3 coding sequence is TGTGCCAGCAGCATCACAGGGGGCCCCAATCAGCCCCAGCATTTT. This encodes CASSITGGPNQPQHF. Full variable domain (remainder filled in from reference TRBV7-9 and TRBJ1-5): DTGVSQNPRHKITKRGQNVTFRCDPISEHNRLYWYRQTLGQGPEFLTYFQNEAQLEKSRLLSDRFSAERPKGSFSTLEIQRTEQGDSAMYLCASSITGGPNQPQHFGDGTRLSIL.

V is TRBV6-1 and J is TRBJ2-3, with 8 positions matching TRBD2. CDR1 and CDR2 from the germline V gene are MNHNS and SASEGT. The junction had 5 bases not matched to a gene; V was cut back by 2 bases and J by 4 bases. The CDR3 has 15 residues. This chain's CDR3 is CASSEIREGADTQYF. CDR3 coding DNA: TGTGCCAGCAGTGAAATCCGGGAGGGGGCAGATACGCAGTATTTT.

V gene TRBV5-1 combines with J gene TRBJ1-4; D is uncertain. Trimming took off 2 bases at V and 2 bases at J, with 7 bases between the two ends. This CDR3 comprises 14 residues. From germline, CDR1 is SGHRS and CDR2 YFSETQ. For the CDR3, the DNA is TGCGCCAGCAGCTTTTCACCGACTAATGAAAAACTGTTTTTT. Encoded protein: CASSFSPTNEKLFF.

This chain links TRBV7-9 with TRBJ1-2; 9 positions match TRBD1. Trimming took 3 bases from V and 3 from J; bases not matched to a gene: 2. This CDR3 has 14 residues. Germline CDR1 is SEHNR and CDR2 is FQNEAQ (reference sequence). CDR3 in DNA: TGTGCCAGCAGCTTCGGGACAGGGCACTATGGCTACACCTTC. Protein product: CASSFGTGHYGYTF.

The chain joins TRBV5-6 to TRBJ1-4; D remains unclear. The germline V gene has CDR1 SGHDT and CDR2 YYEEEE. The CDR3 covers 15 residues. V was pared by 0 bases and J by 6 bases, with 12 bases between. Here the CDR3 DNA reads TGTGCCAGCAGCTTGGTACGAGGACGTGATGAAAAACTGTTTTTT. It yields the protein CASSLVRGRDEKLFF.

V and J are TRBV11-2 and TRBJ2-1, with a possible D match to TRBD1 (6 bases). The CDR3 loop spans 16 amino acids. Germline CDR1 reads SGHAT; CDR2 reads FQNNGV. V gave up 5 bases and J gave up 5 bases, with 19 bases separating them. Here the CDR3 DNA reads TGTGCCAGCAGCATACGGGACACTAGTGTTGACAATGAGCAGTTCTTC. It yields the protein CASSIRDTSVDNEQFF.

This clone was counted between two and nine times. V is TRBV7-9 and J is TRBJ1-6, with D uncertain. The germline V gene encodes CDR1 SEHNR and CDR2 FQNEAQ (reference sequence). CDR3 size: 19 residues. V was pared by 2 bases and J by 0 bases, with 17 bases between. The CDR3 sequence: CASSLFLGPLSSYNSPLHF. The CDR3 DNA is TGTGCCAGCAGCTTATTCCTAGGACCCCTGAGCTCCTATAATTCACCCCTCCACTTT.

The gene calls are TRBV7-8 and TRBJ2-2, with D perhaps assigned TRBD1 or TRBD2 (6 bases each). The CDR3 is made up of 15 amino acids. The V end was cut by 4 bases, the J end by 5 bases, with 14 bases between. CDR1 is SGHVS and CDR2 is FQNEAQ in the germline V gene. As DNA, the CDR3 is TGTGCCAGCAGCTCAGGAGGGGGAGGAACCGGGGAGCTGTTTTTT. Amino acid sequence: CASSSGGGGTGELFF.

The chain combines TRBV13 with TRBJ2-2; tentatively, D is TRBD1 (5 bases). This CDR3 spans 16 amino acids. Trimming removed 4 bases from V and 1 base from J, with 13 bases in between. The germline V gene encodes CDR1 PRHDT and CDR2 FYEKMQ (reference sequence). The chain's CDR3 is CASSSYRSWNTGELFF. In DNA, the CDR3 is TGTGCCAGCAGCTCCTACAGGAGTTGGAACACCGGGGAGCTGTTTTTT.